Detailed here is one T cell receptor beta chain. As originally analysed: Scientists estimated how many nucleated cells there were by amplifying reference gene primers. Sequenced by immunoSEQ multiplex PCR; TCRdb stores in-frame clones only, minus some. The V and J calls and the clone size are those of that table, but D and trimming were determined from the DNA. Here the sample spans 100,000 to 120,000 clones, roughly 80% being singletons. This CDR3 region has 15 residues. Between the trimmed V and J ends, which lost 5 bases and 1 base, there was a span of 9 bases. Per germline, CDR1 SGHVS and CDR2 FQNEAQ. The sample comes from a study of blood T cell repertoires in COVID-19. Study context: Researchers got acute and convalescent COVID-19 samples from the United States, Italy and Spain. From T cells, B-cell-depleted T cells, or PBMCs came the material, which was cDNA or gDNA.

The chain recombines TRBV7-8 with TRBJ2-6; tentative D call: TRBD1 (6 bases). The sequence was obtained from a woman aged 40 to 50 with acute or convalescent COVID-19. Sequenced material: peripheral blood. CDR3 amino acids: CASSPQGSGANVLTF. The CDR3 coding sequence is TGTGCCAGCAGCCCCCAGGGGTCTGGGGCCAACGTCCTGACTTTC.